What follows describes a single T cell receptor beta chain. These data originate in a study of blood T cells in healthy people across ages. The CDR3 has 13 amino acids. Germline CDR1 and CDR2: DFQATT and SNEGSKA (reference sequence). J was trimmed by 0 bases and V by 5 bases; bases with no gene match: 2. Together with a sample-barcoded 5' primer, a J-beta primer mix was included in a second PCR lasting about 7 to 12 cycles. A single record per CDR3 protein comes from TCRdb applying MiXCR to the 5' RACE reads. Here the sample spans roughly 720,000 distinct CDR3 sequences, about 55% being singletons. This clonotype was obtained from a man at least 80 years old in good health. V gene TRBV20-1 combines with J gene TRBJ2-3, with 7 bases matching TRBD1. The sequenced material came from blood. CDR3 DNA: TGCAGTGCTGTGACAGGGAGCACAGATACGCAGTATTTT. Encoded protein: CSAVTGSTDTQYF.